This T cell receptor beta chain was captured in a study of breast tumors, draining lymph nodes, adjacent tissues. Axillary draining lymph nodes of breast cancer patients supplied the node samples. TCRdb processed the multiplex PCR reads anew with MiXCR; each CDR3 protein has one entry. The sample lists fewer than 140,000 distinct CDR3 sequences; around 30% were seen once. The sequencing sample was made of axillary lymph node tissue. This TCR derives from a female donor with breast cancer. Some clones in this sample may be carry-over from other donors' samples.

The CDR3 DNA follows: TGCAGTGCTAGTCCCTCGCGGGACGACTATGGCTACACCTTC. Amino acid sequence: CSASPSRDDYGYTF. The chain is built from TRBV20-1 and TRBJ1-2, with D possibly matching TRBD1 (5 bases). The CDR3 loop spans 14 amino acids. Trimming stripped 3 bases from V and 3 bases from J, with 14 bases between. Looked up from germline, CDR1 is DFQATT and CDR2 is SNEGSKA (reference sequence).